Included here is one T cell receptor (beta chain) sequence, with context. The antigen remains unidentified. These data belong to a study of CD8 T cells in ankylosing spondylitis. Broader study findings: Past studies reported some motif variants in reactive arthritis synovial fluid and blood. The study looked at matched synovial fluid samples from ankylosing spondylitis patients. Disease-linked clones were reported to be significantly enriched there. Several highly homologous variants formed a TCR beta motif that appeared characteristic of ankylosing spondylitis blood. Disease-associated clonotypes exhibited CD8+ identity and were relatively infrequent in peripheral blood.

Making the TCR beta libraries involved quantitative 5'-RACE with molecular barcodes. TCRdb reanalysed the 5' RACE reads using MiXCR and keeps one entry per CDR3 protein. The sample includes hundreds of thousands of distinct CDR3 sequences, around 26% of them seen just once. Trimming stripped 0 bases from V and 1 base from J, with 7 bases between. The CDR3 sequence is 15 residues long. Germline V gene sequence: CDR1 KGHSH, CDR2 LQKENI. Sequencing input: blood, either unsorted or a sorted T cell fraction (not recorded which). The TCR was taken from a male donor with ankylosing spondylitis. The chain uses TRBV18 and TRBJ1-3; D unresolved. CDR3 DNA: TGTGCCAGCTCACCACCGAACCTATCTGGAAACACCATATATTTT. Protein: CASSPPNLSGNTIYF.